The following is a T cell receptor beta chain sequence with its context. The germline gives CDR1 SGHTA, CDR2 FQGNSA. V was clipped by 0 bases and J by 0 bases, with 5 bases between them. This CDR3 contains 14 residues. This sample was included in a study of control samples from healthy donors and cancer patients. TCRdb's table, derived via immunoSEQ multiplex PCR, lists solely in-frame clones and lacks some. The data hold some 130,000 clones, with around 85% observed a single time. V and J are TRBV7-2 and TRBJ1-1; D call uncertain. This clonotype originated in a woman aged 30 to 39 in good health. The specimen sequenced was blood. The CDR3 reads CASSLAVMNTEAFF. The DNA for the CDR3 is TGTGCCAGCAGCTTAGCAGTCATGAACACTGAAGCTTTCTTT.